The 25 T cell receptor beta chains listed next were all sequenced from one sample in a study of blood T cells in healthy people across ages. With a J-beta primer mix and a sample-barcoded 5' primer, a second PCR ran about 6 to 11 cycles. Each CDR3 protein gets one entry after TCRdb re-called the 5' RACE reads with MiXCR. The data contain about 280,000 distinct CDR3 sequences, less than 30% of them singletons. The sequenced sample was blood. The receptors originated from a woman in her seventies in good health.

This clonotype was seen only once. V and J are TRBV7-2 and TRBJ2-2; D is unresolved. V shed 2 bases and J shed 8 bases, with 15 bases lying between them. Germline V gene sequence: CDR1 SGHTA, CDR2 FQGNSA. This CDR3 region has 15 residues. The CDR3 sequence: CASSLIQLTSGELFF. DNA of the CDR3: TGTGCCAGCAGCTTAATACAGCTGACCTCGGGGGAGCTGTTTTTT.

This chain uses TRBV18 with TRBJ2-5; no clear D. Germline assignment: CDR1 KGHSH and CDR2 LQKENI. The CDR3 covers 15 residues. V lost 4 bases and J 2 bases, leaving 14 bases between the germline ends. For the CDR3, the DNA is TGTGCCAGCTCACGCGGAGACAAGTCACAAGAGACCCAGTACTTC. Protein: CASSRGDKSQETQYF.

The rearrangement joins TRBV20-1 to TRBJ2-7, with 9 bases fitting TRBD2. Germline values: CDR1 DFQATT, CDR2 SNEGSKA (reference sequence). This CDR3 region has 14 residues. V shed 6 bases and J 2 bases; nucleotides not matched to a gene: 8. The CDR3 coding sequence is TGCAGTGCGCCCAGGACTAGCGCGCCCTACGAGCAGTACTTC. Translated, it gives CSAPRTSAPYEQYF.

V usage is TRBV9 and J usage is TRBJ2-3; no clear D gene. CDR3 length equals 16 residues. V was cut by 1 base and J by 1 base, with 13 bases left in between. Germline loops: CDR1 SGDLS, CDR2 YYNGEE. CDR3 coding DNA: TGTGCCAGCAGCGTAAGGTCCCGGCCCCGCACAGATACGCAGTATTTT. Encoded protein: CASSVRSRPRTDTQYF.

As regards this clonotype: One end of the junction does not line up with germline, which may come from a read error. This chain joins TRBV6-2 or TRBV6-3 and TRBJ2-7, with 9 bases identical to TRBD1. Per germline, CDR1 MNHEY and CDR2 SVGEGT. The CDR3 contains 17 residues. The CDR3, as DNA: TGTGCCAGCAGTGGGGACAGGGCGCGACGGATCTCCCACGAGCAGTACTTC. Protein: CASSGDRARRISHEQYF.

The chain carries TRBV7-9 and TRBJ2-5; no clear D gene. Looked up from germline, CDR1 is SEHNR and CDR2 is FQNEAQ (reference sequence). The V and J ends lost 3 bases and 4 bases respectively, with 12 bases between them. The CDR3 length is 14 residues. In DNA, the CDR3 is TGTGCCAGCAGCTTCGACTCCGAAGGAGAGACCCAGTACTTC. Amino acid sequence: CASSFDSEGETQYF.

The V gene is TRBV6-4, the J gene TRBJ1-1, with D perhaps TRBD1 (5 bases). Trimming cost V 3 bases and J 3 bases, with 11 bases left between them. The CDR3 runs to 14 residues. The germline V gene encodes CDR1 MRHNA and CDR2 SNTAGT. Written as DNA, the CDR3 is TGTGCCAGCAGTGAAGTGGGGGGGGACACTGAAGCTTTCTTT. This gives the protein CASSEVGGDTEAFF.

This clonotype was seen only a few times. V is TRBV19 and J is TRBJ2-2; no definite D call. The V end lost 8 bases, the J end lost 2 bases, and 15 bases lay between the germline ends. Germline assignment: CDR1 LNHDA and CDR2 SQIVND (reference sequence). This CDR3 contains 15 residues. The CDR3 coding sequence is TGTGCCAGTTCTTTACTCGAAGTAAACACCGGGGAGCTGTTTTTT. Translating gives CASSLLEVNTGELFF.

This chain links TRBV5-1 with TRBJ2-1, with 9 nucleotides matching TRBD1. This CDR3 is built from 18 residues. The trim removed 4 bases at V and 4 bases at J, leaving 15 bases unmatched. Germline assignment: CDR1 SGHRS and CDR2 YFSETQ. The CDR3 here is CASSPRDRDKGGYNEQFF. For the CDR3, the DNA is TGCGCCAGCAGCCCCCGGGACAGGGATAAGGGGGGGTACAATGAGCAGTTCTTC.

This chain uses TRBV19 with TRBJ1-1, with D tentatively TRBD1 (6 bases). Trimming removed 6 bases at V and 3 bases at J, with 17 bases between. This CDR3 comprises 15 residues. CDR1 and CDR2 from the germline V gene are LNHDA and SQIVND (reference sequence). CDR3 sequence reads: CASSRPGDSDTEAFF. The CDR3 region has the DNA TGTGCCAGTAGCAGACCAGGGGATTCGGACACTGAAGCTTTCTTT. Variable domain in full (rest from reference TRBV19 and TRBJ1-1): DGGITQSPKYLFRKEGQNVTLSCEQNLNHDAMYWYRQDPGQGLRLIYYSQIVNDFQKGDIAEGYSVSREKKESFPLTVTSAQKNPTAFYLCASSRPGDSDTEAFFGQGTRLTVV.

The chain is built from TRBV20-1 and TRBJ1-2, with D perhaps matching TRBD1 (5 bases). Germline V gene data show CDR1 as DFQATT and CDR2 as SNEGSKA (reference sequence). This CDR3 region has 13 residues. Trimming took 6 bases from V and 7 from J, leaving 18 bases between them. The CDR3 coding sequence is TGCAGTGCCGGCATTGGGGCTTTGGGTGGCTACACCTTC. Its translation: CSAGIGALGGYTF.

This chain connects TRBV20-1 to TRBJ1-4, with no clear D. The V end was cut by 5 bases, the J end by 3 bases, with 13 bases between. Looked up from germline, CDR1 is DFQATT and CDR2 is SNEGSKA (reference sequence). The CDR3 has 14 residues. The CDR3 DNA reads as TGCAGTGCTCTCGAGAGGGCAGCTAATGAAAAACTGTTTTTT. Protein sequence: CSALERAANEKLFF.

The gene calls are TRBV27 and TRBJ1-4; no clear D gene. V lost 4 bases and J 8 bases, leaving 14 bases between the germline ends. The CDR3 loop spans 14 amino acids. CDR1 MNHEY and CDR2 SMNVEV come from the germline V gene (reference sequence). The CDR3 reads CASSSLQPREKLFF. DNA of the CDR3: TGTGCCAGCAGTTCCCTACAGCCAAGGGAAAAACTGTTTTTT.

The V gene is TRBV20-1, the J gene TRBJ2-5; TRBD1 is a possible D gene (6 bases). The V gene lost 0 bases and the J gene lost 3 bases, with 14 bases spanning the gap. Germline-derived CDR1 and CDR2 are DFQATT and SNEGSKA (reference sequence). The CDR3 consists of 15 residues. For the CDR3, the DNA is TGCAGTGCTAGAGATCCAACAGGGCAGAAAGAGACCCAGTACTTC. It specifies CSARDPTGQKETQYF.

This chain links TRBV7-2 with TRBJ2-5; tentative D call: TRBD1 (8 bases). The length of the CDR3 is 14 residues. Between the trimmed V and J ends, which lost 6 bases and 1 base, there was a span of 12 bases. CDR1 SGHTA and CDR2 FQGNSA come from the germline V gene. CDR3 residues: CASRYRGGQETQYF. For the CDR3, the DNA is TGTGCCAGCAGATACAGGGGGGGCCAAGAGACCCAGTACTTC.

The chain joins TRBV5-4 to TRBJ2-1; TRBD2 might be the D (5 bases). This CDR3 is built from 15 residues. The germline V gene has CDR1 SGHNT and CDR2 YYREEE (reference sequence). V was trimmed by 3 bases and J by 5 bases, leaving 15 bases between them. CDR3 sequence reads: CASSSRRSGNNEQFF. The CDR3 nucleotides are TGTGCCAGCAGCTCAAGGAGGTCGGGGAACAATGAGCAGTTCTTC.

This clonotype was detected only a few times. V gene TRBV18 combines with J gene TRBJ2-5; 11 bases are a match to TRBD2. Germline CDR1 reads KGHSH; CDR2 reads LQKENI. The CDR3 length is 15 residues. Germline trimming cut 4 bases from V and 4 bases from J; bases unmatched to any gene: 5. The CDR3 DNA reads as TGTGCCAGCTCACAACTAGCGGGAGAAGGAGAGACCCAGTACTTC. It translates to CASSQLAGEGETQYF. Drawing the rest from reference TRBV18 and TRBJ2-5, the complete variable domain is NAGVMQNPRHLVRRRGQEARLRCSPMKGHSHVYWYRQLPEEGLKFMVYLQKENIIDESGMPKERFSAEFPKEGPSILRIQQVVRGDSAAYFCASSQLAGEGETQYFGPGTRLLVL.

J is TRBJ2-3 and V is TRBV11-2; TRBD1 is a possible D gene (6 bases). Per germline, CDR1 SGHAT and CDR2 FQNNGV. This CDR3 is built from 15 residues. Trimming took off 2 bases at V and 1 base at J, with 10 bases between the two ends. In DNA form, the CDR3 reads TGTGCCAGCAGCTTACGCTCAGGGGGCACAGATACGCAGTATTTT. Amino acid sequence: CASSLRSGGTDTQYF.

The V and J genes are TRBV20-1 and TRBJ2-1, with 9 bases aligning to TRBD2. In germline, CDR1 is DFQATT, CDR2 SNEGSKA (reference sequence). V trimming: 5 bases; J trimming: 6 bases; junction bases outside the gene matches: 5. The CDR3 extends over 13 amino acids. The CDR3 nucleotides read TGCAGTGCTCCTGCGGGAGGGATCAATGAGCAGTTCTTC. This gives the protein CSAPAGGINEQFF.

The V call is TRBV24-1, the J call TRBJ1-2; D unresolved. Germline-derived CDR1 and CDR2 are KGHDR and SFDVKD. The V and J ends lost 3 bases and 4 bases respectively, with 11 bases between them. This CDR3 is 14 amino acids long. CDR3 residues: CATSDVDGSYGYTF. CDR3 DNA sequence: TGTGCCACCAGTGATGTTGACGGGTCCTATGGCTACACCTTC.

This clonotype showed up just a few times. This chain uses TRBV20-1 with TRBJ1-1; 8 bases align to TRBD1. This CDR3 has 12 amino acids. Germline V lookup: CDR1 DFQATT, CDR2 SNEGSKA (reference sequence). CDR3 amino acids: CGVGQGDIEAFF. CDR3 bases: TGCGGGGTTGGACAGGGTGATATTGAAGCTTTCTTT.

As concerns this clonotype: The junction departs from germline at one end; a sequencing error may be responsible. The gene calls are TRBV9 and TRBJ2-5; D could derive from TRBD1 or TRBD2 (5 bases each). CDR1 is SGDLS and CDR2 is YYNGEE in the germline V gene. The CDR3 contains 14 residues. The CDR3 DNA reads TGTGCCAGCAGCCCTAATGTGGGGGAAGAGACTCAGTACTTC. It yields the protein CASSPNVGEETQYF.

This clonotype turned up a few times. The V call is TRBV20-1, the J call TRBJ2-7, with TRBD1 as a possible D gene (6 bases). CDR3 length: 16 amino acids. The germline V gene has CDR1 DFQATT and CDR2 SNEGSKA (reference sequence). Trimming stripped 0 bases from V and 4 bases from J, with 19 bases between. Written as DNA, the CDR3 is TGCAGTGCTAGAGAGGGGCCGAGGGGGTCGAGGTACGAGCAGTACTTC. Translation gives CSAREGPRGSRYEQYF.

This clonotype was observed a handful of times. The rearrangement links TRBV7-8 to TRBJ2-5; 7 nucleotides match TRBD2. Judging by the DNA end, TRBJ2-7 fits better; the J call may be wrong. Germline V lookup: CDR1 SGHVS, CDR2 FQNEAQ. This CDR3 has 13 residues. DNA for the CDR3: TGTGCCAGCAGTATCGCAGCGGGATCCGAGCAGTACTTC. Its translation is CASSIAAGSEQYF.

This chain connects TRBV29-1 to TRBJ2-5; 10 nucleotides agree with TRBD1. The J call may be incorrect, as the DNA end agrees better with TRBJ2-1. CDR1 is SQVTM and CDR2 is ANQGSEA in the germline V gene. This CDR3 contains 14 residues. CDR3 in amino acids: CSVPDRGNYNEQFF. CDR3 DNA sequence: TGCAGCGTGCCGGACAGGGGGAACTACAATGAGCAGTTCTTC.